What follows are 31 T cell receptor beta chains derived from one specimen sequenced in a study of shared clonotypes between healthy human individuals. TCRdb keeps only in-frame clones here, not all; method: immunoSEQ multiplex PCR. The sample includes approximately 100,000 clones, roughly 66% of them seen just once. The specimen was memory CD8+ T cells sorted from blood. Subset specified: CD45RO+ cells pooled with CCR7-negative TemRA cells. The receptors stem from a young woman in good health.

The rearrangement links TRBV2 to TRBJ2-1; D tentatively fits TRBD1 or TRBD2 (6 bases each). The CDR3 runs to 13 residues. Trimming stripped 3 bases from V and 9 bases from J, with 12 bases between. Germline CDR1 is SNHLY and CDR2 is FYNNEI. CDR3 sequence (DNA): TGTGCCAGCAGTGATGAGGGGGGAACTGAGCAGTTCTTC. Its protein is CASSDEGGTEQFF. Full variable domain (rest looked up from reference TRBV2 and TRBJ2-1): EPEVTQTPSHQVTQMGQEVILRCVPISNHLYFYWYRQILGQKVEFLVSFYNNEISEKSEIFDDQFSVERPDGSNFTLKIRSTKLEDSAMYFCASSDEGGTEQFFGPGTRLTVL.

J is TRBJ2-5 and V is TRBV9; maybe TRBD2 (6 bases). TRBJ2-7 explains the end of the DNA better; the J call may be wrong. This CDR3 contains 14 residues. Germline CDR1 and CDR2: SGDLS and YYNGEE. The CDR3 DNA reads as TGTGCCAGCAGCGCCCCGCGGAGGGGCTACGAGCAGTACTTC. Protein sequence: CASSAPRRGYEQYF.

This chain links TRBV12-2 with TRBJ1-5; the listed D gene, TRBD1, was not tested against the DNA. TRBV12-2 is termed a pseudogene. The CDR3 runs 16 residues. The CDR3 here is CASRRPGQGFNQPQHF. As DNA, the CDR3 is TGTGCAAGTCGCCGCCCCGGGCAGGGATTCAATCAGCCCCAGCATTTT.

There are a few counts of this clone. The chain employs TRBV29-1 and TRBJ2-5; possibly TRBD1 for D (6 bases). V lost 8 bases and J lost 10, with 26 bases in between. CDR3 length: 14 residues. CDR1 SQVTM and CDR2 ANQGSEA come from the germline V gene. DNA for the CDR3: TGCAGCCTCAATTGGGATGGGACACCATACTACCAGTACTTC. Residues: CSLNWDGTPYYQYF.

The genes are TRBV5-1 and TRBJ2-2; possibly TRBD2 for D (5 bases). V dropped 6 bases and J dropped 6 bases, with 15 bases sitting between them. The CDR3 extends over 14 amino acids. The germline V gene encodes CDR1 SGHRS and CDR2 YFSETQ. CDR3 protein: CASTETIYSGELFF. CDR3 coding DNA: TGCGCCAGCACGGAGACTATTTACTCCGGGGAGCTGTTTTTT.

This chain joins TRBV5-6 and TRBJ2-7, with 8 bases that match TRBD1. Germline CDR1 is SGHDT and CDR2 is YYEEEE. Trimming took 1 base from V and 4 from J; bases not matched to a gene: 7. CDR3 length: 15 residues. CDR3 residues: CASSLTGGPLYEQYF. The CDR3 nucleotides are TGTGCCAGCAGCTTGACAGGGGGTCCCCTTTACGAGCAGTACTTC.

This clone showed up many times. The J gene is TRBJ1-2, the V gene TRBV29-1; D unresolved. Per the germline V gene, CDR1 is SQVTM and CDR2 is ANQGSEA. The CDR3 loop spans 14 amino acids. Deletions cut 1 base from V and 8 bases from J, with 17 bases between. The CDR3 loop is CSVEGQVPYWGYTF. The CDR3 DNA reads as TGCAGCGTTGAAGGCCAGGTACCCTATTGGGGCTACACCTTC.

The chain couples TRBV11-2 to TRBJ1-2; no definite D call. The V end was cut by 6 bases, the J end by 0 bases, with 17 bases between. CDR1 SGHAT and CDR2 FQNNGV come from the germline V gene. CDR3 length: 16 amino acids. CDR3 nucleotide sequence: TGTGCCAGCAGTTTACACACAGCACTGGCTAACTATGGCTACACCTTC. This translates into CASSLHTALANYGYTF.

This clone has only one observation. The chain joins TRBV5-1 to TRBJ1-1; possibly TRBD1 for D (5 bases). Germline assignment: CDR1 SGHRS and CDR2 YFSETQ. The CDR3 contains 15 residues. Trimming cost V 4 bases and J 8 bases, with 21 bases left between them. The CDR3 is CASSDWTSGGPEAFF. CDR3 sequence (DNA): TGCGCCAGCAGCGACTGGACATCCGGGGGTCCAGAAGCTTTCTTT.

The rearrangement links TRBV7-2 to TRBJ1-5, with 7 bases fitting TRBD1. The germline V gene has CDR1 SGHTA and CDR2 FQGNSA. J gave up 8 bases and V 5 bases, and 12 bases lay outside the gene matches. The CDR3 totals 15 residues. The CDR3 DNA reads as TGTGCCAGCAGCGCGTTCGACAGGGAGGGCAAGCCCCAGCATTTT. Residues: CASSAFDREGKPQHF. Full variable domain (remainder filled in from reference TRBV7-2 and TRBJ1-5): GAGVSQSPSNKVTEKGKDVELRCDPISGHTALYWYRQSLGQGLEFLIYFQGNSAPDKSGLPSDRFSAERTGGSVSTLTIQRTQQEDSAVYLCASSAFDREGKPQHFGDGTRLSIL.

The rearrangement links TRBV27 to TRBJ2-1, with no clear D. CDR1 and CDR2 from the germline V gene are MNHEY and SMNVEV (reference sequence). The CDR3 is 15 amino acids. Trimming took off 0 bases at V and 2 bases at J, with 8 bases between the two ends. The CDR3 coding sequence is TGTGCCAGCAGTTTATCGGACCCCGCCTACAATGAGCAGTTCTTC. Protein sequence: CASSLSDPAYNEQFF.

This clone was seen more than once but under ten times. The chain recombines TRBV29-1 with TRBJ2-5; 9 nucleotides match TRBD1. The V segment lost 4 bases and the J segment 10 bases; nucleotides outside the gene matches: 10. The CDR3 totals 13 residues. CDR1 and CDR2 (germline): SQVTM, ANQGSEA. The CDR3 here is CSVGTGDGGVQYF. DNA of the CDR3: TGCAGCGTTGGGACAGGGGACGGCGGTGTCCAGTACTTC.

The chain links TRBV4-1 to TRBJ2-1; D assignment may be TRBD1 or TRBD2 (5 bases each). Per germline, CDR1 MGHRA and CDR2 YSYEKL. CDR3 length equals 15 residues. The V and J ends lost 4 bases and 0 bases respectively, with 10 bases between them. CDR3 loop: CASSPGPHSYNEQFF. CDR3 sequence (DNA): TGCGCCAGCAGCCCGGGACCGCACTCCTACAATGAGCAGTTCTTC.

The chain joins TRBV27 to TRBJ1-5, with unresolved D. CDR3 length: 14 residues. Germline lookup yields CDR1 MNHEY and CDR2 SMNVEV (reference sequence). V was trimmed by 5 bases and J by 2 bases, leaving 10 bases between them. The CDR3 sequence: CASSHLGGNQPQHF. CDR3 sequence (DNA): TGTGCCAGCAGTCATTTGGGTGGCAATCAGCCCCAGCATTTT.

The chain links TRBV25-1 to TRBJ2-1; 9 positions match TRBD2. The CDR3 has 18 residues. The V and J ends lost 5 bases and 0 bases, in that order; junction bases with no gene match: 11. The germline CDR1 and CDR2 sequences are MGHDK and SYGVNS. CDR3 sequence reads: CASSTRVRREGSYNEQFF. The CDR3 nucleotides read TGTGCCAGCAGTACCCGGGTGCGGCGGGAGGGCTCCTACAATGAGCAGTTCTTC.

The rearrangement uses TRBV28 and TRBJ2-3; 7 bases agree with TRBD2. The ends lost 2 bases at V and 4 bases at J; junction bases unmatched: 0. The CDR3 is made up of 13 amino acids. The germline V gene encodes CDR1 MDHEN and CDR2 SYDVKM. CDR3 sequence (DNA): TGTGCCAGCAGTTTAGCGGGAGCAGATACGCAGTATTTT. Encoded protein: CASSLAGADTQYF.

This chain connects TRBV6-5 to TRBJ1-1, with D tentatively TRBD1 (6 bases). Trimming took 7 bases from V and 10 from J, leaving 13 bases between them. The germline CDR1 and CDR2 sequences are MNHEY and SVGAGI. The CDR3 is made up of 11 amino acids. CDR3 bases: TGTGCCAGCACCTCGGGGGCAGGAGCTTTCTTT. This translates into CASTSGAGAFF.

The chain combines TRBV4-1 with TRBJ2-3; TRBD1 matches 8 bases. With 4 bases clipped from V and 5 bases from J, the junction kept 11 bases outside the gene matches. Per the germline V gene, CDR1 is MGHRA and CDR2 is YSYEKL. CDR3 size: 16 residues. The chain's CDR3 is CASSLRTGRLGDTQYF. Written as DNA, the CDR3 is TGCGCCAGCAGCCTACGGACAGGGAGGTTGGGAGATACGCAGTATTTT.

This clone has a single count. This sequence joins TRBV28 and TRBJ2-1, with 7 bases that match TRBD2. This CDR3 has 15 amino acids. Germline V gene lookup returns CDR1 MDHEN and CDR2 SYDVKM. The J segment lost 5 bases and the V segment lost 4 bases, leaving 8 bases of the junction unmatched. The CDR3 coding sequence is TGTGCCAGCAGTTCAAGGGGAGGGTTAAACAATGAGCAGTTCTTC. As protein: CASSSRGGLNNEQFF.

This clone was observed at least ten times. V gene TRBV27 combines with J gene TRBJ2-1; 10 bases fit TRBD2. Trimming removed 4 bases from V and 8 bases from J; junction bases left unmatched: 11. The CDR3 contains 16 residues. Germline CDR1 is MNHEY and CDR2 is SMNVEV (reference sequence). The CDR3 loop is CASSSASGSLPDEQFF. The CDR3 region has the DNA TGTGCCAGCAGTTCGGCTAGCGGGAGTCTTCCCGATGAGCAGTTCTTC.

The gene calls are TRBV7-7 and TRBJ2-5; D possibly corresponds to TRBD2 (5 bases). The CDR3 runs 17 residues. V was shortened by 4 bases and J by 3 bases, with 21 bases between the two germline ends. Germline V gives CDR1 SSHAT, CDR2 FNYEAQ (reference sequence). CDR3 nucleotide sequence: TGTGCCAGCAGCTCATTAGCCCGGAGGAGAACTGAAGAGACCCAGTACTTC. It translates to CASSSLARRRTEETQYF.

This clone appeared a single time. DNA of the CDR3: TGTGCCAGCAGTTACGACAGGGGCGTGCAAGAGCAGTACTTC. Its protein product is CASSYDRGVQEQYF. V and J are TRBV6-5 and TRBJ2-7; 8 bases line up with TRBD1. Germline V CDR1 and CDR2: MNHEY, SVGAGI. V lost 2 bases to trimming and J lost 7 bases; unmatched junction nucleotides: 7. CDR3 length: 14 amino acids.

The J gene is TRBJ2-7, the V gene TRBV7-9; 7 positions match TRBD2. The CDR3 consists of 14 residues. The trim removed 7 bases at V and 4 bases at J, leaving 10 bases unmatched. CDR1 is SEHNR, CDR2 FQNEAQ, per germline (reference sequence). CDR3 protein: CASTSRDYTYEQYF. Written as DNA, the CDR3 is TGTGCCAGCACCTCCCGGGACTACACGTACGAGCAGTACTTC.

This chain uses TRBV4-1 with TRBJ2-1, with D perhaps matching TRBD1 or TRBD2 (5 bases each). Trimming removed 6 bases from V and 5 bases from J, with 11 bases in between. From germline, CDR1 is MGHRA and CDR2 YSYEKL. CDR3 length equals 13 residues. CDR3 sequence: CASSPWGNNEQFF. The DNA for the CDR3 is TGCGCCAGCAGTCCATGGGGGAACAATGAGCAGTTCTTC.

A single count supports this clone. The chain uses TRBV11-2 and TRBJ2-7; 7 bases are shared with TRBD1. The CDR3 length is 16 residues. Germline V gene data show CDR1 as SGHAT and CDR2 as FQNNGV. J gave up 5 bases and V 1 base, and 11 bases lay outside the gene matches. CDR3 sequence: CASSLGWGQRYNEQYF. CDR3 DNA: TGTGCCAGCAGCTTAGGATGGGGACAGCGGTACAACGAGCAGTACTTC.

The rearrangement uses TRBV5-4 and TRBJ2-7; TRBD1 matches at 7 bases. The CDR3 spans 14 residues. Germline CDR1 is SGHNT and CDR2 is YYREEE (reference sequence). V lost 3 bases to trimming and J lost 4 bases; unmatched junction nucleotides: 7. CDR3 residues: CASSSLGQTYEQYF. In DNA, the CDR3 is TGTGCCAGCAGCTCCCTGGGACAGACGTACGAGCAGTACTTC.

This chain connects TRBV7-2 to TRBJ2-7; a weak D match, TRBD1 (6 bases). This CDR3 contains 16 residues. CDR1 SGHTA and CDR2 FQGNSA come from the germline V gene. V was cut by 6 bases and J by 0 bases, with 18 bases left in between. The CDR3 region is CASRPWGQLISYEQYF. CDR3 bases: TGTGCCAGCAGGCCCTGGGGGCAGTTAATCTCCTACGAGCAGTACTTC.

The chain employs TRBV15 and TRBJ1-6; 8 bases are a match to TRBD1. V lost 2 bases and J lost 4; bases outside the gene matches: 7. The CDR3 loop spans 17 amino acids. Germline CDR1 is LNHNV and CDR2 is YYDKDF (reference sequence). CDR3 in amino acids: CATSRKGTGFYNSPLHF. The CDR3 DNA sequence: TGTGCCACCAGCAGAAAAGGGACAGGTTTTTATAATTCACCCCTCCACTTT.

This clone was counted a few times. The rearrangement uses TRBV7-9 and TRBJ2-7; 8 bases agree with TRBD1. With V trimmed by 1 base and J by 6 bases, 5 bases remained unmatched. CDR3 length: 14 amino acids. CDR1 SEHNR and CDR2 FQNEAQ come from the germline V gene (reference sequence). CDR3 coding DNA: TGTGCCAGCAGCTTAGAGTGGACAGGGATCGAGCAGTACTTC. Translated: CASSLEWTGIEQYF.

The chain joins TRBV5-6 to TRBJ2-7; D call uncertain. Per the germline V gene, CDR1 is SGHDT and CDR2 is YYEEEE. Trimming left V 4 bases short and J 4 bases short, with 12 bases between. This CDR3 is built from 13 residues. This chain's CDR3 is CASSHPDQYEQYF. DNA for the CDR3: TGTGCCAGCAGCCACCCTGACCAGTACGAGCAGTACTTC.

This clone has more than one count but fewer than ten. The V gene is TRBV25-1, the J gene TRBJ2-3; maybe TRBD2 (5 bases). V was shortened by 8 bases and J by 2 bases, with 23 bases between the two germline ends. Germline values: CDR1 MGHDK, CDR2 SYGVNS. The length of the CDR3 is 17 residues. This CDR3 reads CASGAHDPRGSTDTQYF. The CDR3 DNA follows: TGTGCCAGCGGTGCCCACGACCCAAGAGGGTCCACAGATACGCAGTATTTT.